This T cell receptor beta chain was identified in a study of vaccination and CD4 T cells after COVID-19. The CDR3 is 14 amino acids. The V gene's germline CDR1 is SGHTA and CDR2 FQGNSA. J was trimmed by 10 bases and V by 7 bases; bases with no gene match: 11. Treatment given: approximately 9-day PBMC culture with coronavirus spike peptide pools or control peptides (ViraFEST assay). Comment on this clonotype: Its matching antigen is unknown.

Sequenced with the Oncomine TCR Beta short-read assay was DNA taken from cultured CD4+ T cells. TCRdb processed the PCR reads anew with MiXCR; each CDR3 protein has one entry. The profile shows over 10,000 distinct CDR3 sequences, 50% of them singletons. The sample taken for sequencing was CD4+ T cells from blood, cultured in vitro. This chain connects TRBV7-2 to TRBJ1-4, with 8 bases that match TRBD1. The sequence was obtained from a human donor who had recovered from COVID-19. The CDR3 sequence: CASNPTGTGGKLFF. The CDR3, as DNA: TGTGCCAGCAACCCAACCGGGACAGGCGGAAAACTGTTTTTT.